The 6 T cell receptor beta chains below come from one sample, sequenced in a study of human T cells and chemical hapten exposure. Time point indicated: patch test 3, about 24 weeks after DPC sensitization. Treatment indicated: therapeutic diphenylcyclopropenone sensitization with weekly scalp DPC. TCRdb passed the RACE reads through MiXCR, listing each CDR3 protein once. The sample has 150,000 to 200,000 distinct CDR3 sequences; about a quarter are singletons. The sample in question was whole blood, obtained in connection with sensitization to the hapten diphenylcyclopropenone (DPC). The source of these receptors is a young woman with alopecia areata. Some clones in this sample may be carry-over from other donors' samples.

The rearrangement joins TRBV6-2 or TRBV6-3 to TRBJ2-7; 11 nucleotides align to TRBD1. V dropped 2 bases and J dropped 5; count of bases not matched to a gene: 2. This CDR3 region has 14 residues. Germline V gene data show CDR1 as MNHEY and CDR2 as SVGEGT. CDR3 bases: TGTGCCAGCAGTTACCGGACAGGGGGCCACGAGCAGTACTTC. Translation gives CASSYRTGGHEQYF.

This clonotype was counted only a few times. The V gene is TRBV29-1, the J gene TRBJ2-1; TRBD2 matches at 7 bases. V shed 7 bases and J 8 bases; nucleotides not matched to a gene: 20. Germline CDR1 and CDR2: SQVTM and ANQGSEA. There are 16 residues in the CDR3. The DNA for the CDR3 is TGCAGCGCCCCCCGGAGTAGCGGGCGCCCGGGGGATGAGCAGTTCTTC. Residues: CSAPRSSGRPGDEQFF.

This clonotype was seen a few times. The gene calls are TRBV29-1 and TRBJ1-1; no clear D gene. The CDR3 length is 13 residues. The ends were cut back, 3 bases at V and 0 bases at J, with 8 bases in the middle. Germline loops: CDR1 SQVTM, CDR2 ANQGSEA. CDR3 protein: CSVDLTLNTEAFF. CDR3 DNA sequence: TGCAGCGTTGACCTTACACTGAACACTGAAGCTTTCTTT.

This clonotype showed up just a few times. The gene calls are TRBV7-9 and TRBJ2-7; D not certain. V shed 3 bases and J shed 3 bases, with 9 bases lying between them. The germline gives CDR1 SEHNR, CDR2 FQNEAQ (reference sequence). This CDR3 has 13 residues. CDR3 protein: CASSFNGVYEQYF. CDR3 DNA sequence: TGTGCCAGCAGCTTCAACGGAGTCTACGAGCAGTACTTC.

In this sample, this clonotype turned up many times. V and J are TRBV27 and TRBJ1-4; no reliable D call. V lost 3 bases and J 2 bases, leaving 7 bases between the germline ends. CDR1 is MNHEY, CDR2 SMNVEV, per germline (reference sequence). This CDR3 comprises 14 residues. Here the CDR3 reads CASSLRRTNEKLFF. CDR3 DNA: TGTGCCAGCAGTTTGAGGCGGACTAATGAAAAACTGTTTTTT.

The sample holds many counts of this clonotype. V and J are TRBV29-1 and TRBJ1-2, with unresolved D. This CDR3 is 12 amino acids long. The germline V gene encodes CDR1 SQVTM and CDR2 ANQGSEA. The V end lost 5 bases, the J end lost 4 bases, and 11 bases lay between the germline ends. The CDR3, as DNA: TGCAGCGTTCCAGGACGTTCCTATGGCTACACCTTC. Protein: CSVPGRSYGYTF.